Below, 9 T cell receptor beta chains from the same sample are listed, as sequenced in a study of cytomegalovirus exposure and HLA in healthy donors. The study ran its PCR with 60 Vbeta and 13 Jbeta primers. The table came from immunoSEQ multiplex PCR; TCRdb's copy has only in-frame clones and leaves some out. The repertoire includes tens of thousands of clones, more than 60% of them detected once, and approximately 2.6% sits in the top ten. Material for sequencing was PBMCs. The receptors come from a man aged 30 to 45 in good health and CMV-seronegative.

This clone was seen only a few times. The chain recombines TRBV5-5 with TRBJ2-3, with TRBD1 identical over 7 bases. The CDR3 has 16 amino acids. The germline V gene has CDR1 SGHKS and CDR2 YYEKEE (reference sequence). J gave up 3 bases and V 2 bases, and 9 bases lay outside the gene matches. CDR3 coding DNA: TGTGCCAGCAGCTTTCAGGACAGGATAACAACAGATACGCAGTATTTT. Protein product: CASSFQDRITTDTQYF.

This clone has just one count. The rearrangement joins TRBV28 to TRBJ1-6, with TRBD1 identical over 8 bases. Trimming at V came to 6 bases and at J to 9 bases, leaving 4 bases not matched to a gene. Germline lookup yields CDR1 MDHEN and CDR2 SYDVKM. The CDR3 contains 13 residues. CDR3 amino acids: CASRAGTGSPLHF. CDR3 nucleotide sequence: TGTGCCAGCAGGGCCGGGACAGGTTCACCCCTCCACTTT.

The chain's CDR3 is CASTLKDREVKGTEAFF. The CDR3 DNA sequence: TGTGCCAGCACACTTAAGGACAGGGAAGTCAAGGGCACTGAAGCTTTCTTT. The chain has TRBV18 and TRBJ1-1, with 8 positions matching TRBD1. In germline, CDR1 is KGHSH, CDR2 LQKENI. The CDR3 is 17 amino acids. The J segment lost 4 bases and the V segment lost 8 bases, leaving 18 bases of the junction unmatched.

The chain employs TRBV28 and TRBJ1-2, with D unclear. Trimming shortened V by 0 bases and J by 2 bases, and 7 bases separated the two germline ends. Germline CDR1 and CDR2: MDHEN and SYDVKM. CDR3 length: 14 amino acids. The DNA of the CDR3 is TGTGCCAGCAGTTTATGGGGAGTCAACTATGGCTACACCTTC. Amino acids: CASSLWGVNYGYTF.

The V gene is TRBV2, the J gene TRBJ1-2; D is undetermined. The CDR3 is 12 amino acids. Trimming took off 2 bases at V and 4 bases at J, with 5 bases between the two ends. Looked up from germline, CDR1 is SNHLY and CDR2 is FYNNEI. CDR3 region: CASSETGYGYTF. DNA for the CDR3: TGTGCCAGCAGTGAAACCGGCTATGGCTACACCTTC.

This CDR3 is CASSDSRGVYGYTF. The CDR3 DNA reads as TGTGCCAGCAGTGACAGCCGGGGGGTCTATGGCTACACCTTC. The chain joins TRBV2 to TRBJ1-2; TRBD1 is a possible D gene (5 bases). CDR1 is SNHLY and CDR2 is FYNNEI in the germline V gene. Trimming left V 3 bases short and J 4 bases short, with 12 bases between. The CDR3 is 14 amino acids.

V usage is TRBV27 and J usage is TRBJ1-2; no reliable D call. V lost 5 bases, J lost 0 bases, and 7 bases lay in between. CDR1 is MNHEY and CDR2 is SMNVEV in the germline V gene (reference sequence). This CDR3 contains 13 residues. CDR3 sequence: CASSQTTNYGYTF. In nucleotides, the CDR3 is TGTGCCAGCAGTCAGACAACTAACTATGGCTACACCTTC.

This chain connects TRBV28 to TRBJ1-2; D is possibly TRBD1 (6 bases). The V end was cut by 8 bases, the J end by 5 bases, with 21 bases between. Germline CDR1 MDHEN, CDR2 SYDVKM. The CDR3 has 15 residues. The CDR3 coding sequence is TGTGCCAGCTTCGCAGGGGCGATGCTCGAGTATGGCTACACCTTC. This translates into CASFAGAMLEYGYTF.

The chain has TRBV29-1 and TRBJ2-7, with 9 bases identical to TRBD1. CDR1 and CDR2 from the germline V gene are SQVTM and ANQGSEA. V shed 4 bases, J shed 2 bases, and the junction held 6 bases outside the gene matches. The length of the CDR3 is 14 residues. The CDR3, as DNA: TGCAGCGTTGGCCCCCGACAGGGGGCCTACGAGCAGTACTTC. Its protein is CSVGPRQGAYEQYF.